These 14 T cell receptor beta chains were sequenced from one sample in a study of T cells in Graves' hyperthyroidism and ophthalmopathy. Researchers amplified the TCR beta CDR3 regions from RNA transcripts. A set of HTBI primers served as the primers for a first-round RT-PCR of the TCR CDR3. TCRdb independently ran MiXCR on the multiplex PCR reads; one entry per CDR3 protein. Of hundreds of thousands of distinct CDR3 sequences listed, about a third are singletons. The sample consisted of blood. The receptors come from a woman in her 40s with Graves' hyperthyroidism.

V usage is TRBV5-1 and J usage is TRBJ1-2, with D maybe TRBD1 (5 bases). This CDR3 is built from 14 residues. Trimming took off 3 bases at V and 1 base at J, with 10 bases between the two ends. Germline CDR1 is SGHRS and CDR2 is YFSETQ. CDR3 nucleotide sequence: TGCGCCAGCAGCTCGTCAGGGCTTAACTATGGCTACACCTTC. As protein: CASSSSGLNYGYTF. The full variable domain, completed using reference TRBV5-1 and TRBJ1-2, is KAGVTQTPRYLIKTRGQQVTLSCSPISGHRSVSWYQQTPGQGLQFLFEYFSETQRNKGNFPGRFSGRQFSNSRSEMNVSTLELGDSALYLCASSSSGLNYGYTFGSGTRLTVV.

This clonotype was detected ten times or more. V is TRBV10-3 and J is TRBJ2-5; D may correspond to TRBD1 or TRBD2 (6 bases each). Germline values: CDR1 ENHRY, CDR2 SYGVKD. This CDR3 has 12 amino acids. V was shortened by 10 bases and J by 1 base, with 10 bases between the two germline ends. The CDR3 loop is CASRGVQETQYF. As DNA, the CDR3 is TGTGCCAGTAGGGGGGTCCAAGAGACCCAGTACTTC.

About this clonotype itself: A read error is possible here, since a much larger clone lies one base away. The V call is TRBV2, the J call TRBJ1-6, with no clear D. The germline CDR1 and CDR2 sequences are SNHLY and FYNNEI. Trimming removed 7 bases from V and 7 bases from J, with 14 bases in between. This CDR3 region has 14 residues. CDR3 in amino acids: CASTLRSGNSPLHF. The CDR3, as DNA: TGTGCCAGCACCCTCCGGAGTGGCAATTCACCCCTCCACTTT.

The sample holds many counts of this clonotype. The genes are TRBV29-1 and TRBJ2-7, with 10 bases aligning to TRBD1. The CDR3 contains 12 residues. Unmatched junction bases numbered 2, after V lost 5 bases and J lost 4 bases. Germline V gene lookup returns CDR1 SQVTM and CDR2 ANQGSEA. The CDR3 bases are TGCAGCGTTACGGGACAGGGGTACGAGCAGTACTTC. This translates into CSVTGQGYEQYF.

The CDR3 reads CASSLAMVRTRGHTYTEAFF. CDR3 DNA: TGTGCCAGCAGCTTAGCCATGGTCAGGACCAGGGGCCACACGTACACTGAAGCTTTCTTT. The V call is TRBV7-9, the J call TRBJ1-1; D is possibly TRBD1 (6 bases). The CDR3 loop spans 20 amino acids. Trimming pared 0 bases from V and 3 bases from J, leaving 26 bases between. Per germline, CDR1 SEHNR and CDR2 FQNEAQ (reference sequence).

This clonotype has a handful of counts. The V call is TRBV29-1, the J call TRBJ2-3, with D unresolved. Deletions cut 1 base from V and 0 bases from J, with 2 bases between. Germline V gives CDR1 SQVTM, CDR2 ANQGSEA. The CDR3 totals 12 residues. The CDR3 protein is CSVEVSTDTQYF. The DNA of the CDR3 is TGCAGCGTTGAAGTAAGCACAGATACGCAGTATTTT.

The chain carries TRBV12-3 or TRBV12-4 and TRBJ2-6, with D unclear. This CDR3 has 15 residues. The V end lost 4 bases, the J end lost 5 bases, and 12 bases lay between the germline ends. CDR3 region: CASSSIDVRANVLTF. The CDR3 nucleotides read TGTGCCAGCAGTTCCATCGACGTTAGGGCCAACGTCCTGACTTTC.

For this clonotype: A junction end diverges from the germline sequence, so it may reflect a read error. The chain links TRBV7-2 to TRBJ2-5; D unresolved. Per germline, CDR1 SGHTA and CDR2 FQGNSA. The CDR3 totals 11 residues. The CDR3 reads CASSVEETRYF. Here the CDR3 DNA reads TGTGCCAGCAGCGTCGAAGAGACCCGGTACTTC.

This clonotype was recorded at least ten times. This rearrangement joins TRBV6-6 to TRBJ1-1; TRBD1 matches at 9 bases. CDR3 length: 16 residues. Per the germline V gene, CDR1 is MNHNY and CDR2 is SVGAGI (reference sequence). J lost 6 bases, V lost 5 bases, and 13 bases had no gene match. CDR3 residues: CASSAGTGPAQAEAFF. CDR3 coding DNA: TGTGCCAGCAGTGCCGGGACAGGGCCCGCGCAGGCTGAAGCTTTCTTT.

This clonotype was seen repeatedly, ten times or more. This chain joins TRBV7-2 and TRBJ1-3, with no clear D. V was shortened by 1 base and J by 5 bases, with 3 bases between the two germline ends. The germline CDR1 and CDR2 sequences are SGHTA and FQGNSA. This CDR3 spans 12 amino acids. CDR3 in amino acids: CASSLGRNTIYF. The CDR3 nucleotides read TGTGCCAGCAGCTTAGGCAGAAACACCATATATTTT.

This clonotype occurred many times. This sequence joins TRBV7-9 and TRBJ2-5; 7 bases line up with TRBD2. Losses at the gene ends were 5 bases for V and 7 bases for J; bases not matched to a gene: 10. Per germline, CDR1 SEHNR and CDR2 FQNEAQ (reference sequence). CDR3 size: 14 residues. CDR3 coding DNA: TGTGCCAGCAGCCTAACTGGACTAGTTGTGACCCAGTACTTC. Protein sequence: CASSLTGLVVTQYF. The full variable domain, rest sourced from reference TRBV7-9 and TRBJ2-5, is DTGVSQNPRHKITKRGQNVTFRCDPISEHNRLYWYRQTLGQGPEFLTYFQNEAQLEKSRLLSDRFSAERPKGSFSTLEIQRTEQGDSAMYLCASSLTGLVVTQYFGPGTRLLVL.

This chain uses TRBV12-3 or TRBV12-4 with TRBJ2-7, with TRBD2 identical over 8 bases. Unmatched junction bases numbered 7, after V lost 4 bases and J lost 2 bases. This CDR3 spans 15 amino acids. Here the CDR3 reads CASSYSTSEPYEQYF. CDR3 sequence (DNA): TGTGCCAGCAGTTACTCGACTAGCGAGCCCTACGAGCAGTACTTC.

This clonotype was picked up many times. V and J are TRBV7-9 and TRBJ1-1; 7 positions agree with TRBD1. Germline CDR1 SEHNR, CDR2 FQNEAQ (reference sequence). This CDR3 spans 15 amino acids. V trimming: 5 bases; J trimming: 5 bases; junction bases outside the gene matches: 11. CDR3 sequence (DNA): TGTGCCAGCAGCCCCTACCCCAGGGGGATGACTGAAGCTTTCTTT. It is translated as CASSPYPRGMTEAFF. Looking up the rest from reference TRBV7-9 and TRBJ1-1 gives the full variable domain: DTGVSQNPRHKITKRGQNVTFRCDPISEHNRLYWYRQTLGQGPEFLTYFQNEAQLEKSRLLSDRFSAERPKGSFSTLEIQRTEQGDSAMYLCASSPYPRGMTEAFFGQGTRLTVV.

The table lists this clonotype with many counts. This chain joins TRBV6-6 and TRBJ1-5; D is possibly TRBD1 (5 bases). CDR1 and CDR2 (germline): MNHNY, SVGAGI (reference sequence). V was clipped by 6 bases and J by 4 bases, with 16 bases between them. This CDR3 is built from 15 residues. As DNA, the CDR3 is TGTGCCAGCAGCCCCGGGGGGAATTGGAATCAGCCCCAGCATTTT. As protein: CASSPGGNWNQPQHF.